The next 9 T cell receptor beta chains were all read from a single sample in a study of cytotoxic CD8 clonotypes in ibrutinib-treated CLL. Clones were read by immunoSEQ multiplex PCR, and TCRdb kept only the in-frame ones, dropping some. This table has about 130,000 clones, approximately 85% appearing once. The sample in question was PBMCs, obtained after 24 months of ibrutinib treatment. All receptors come from a human donor with chronic lymphocytic leukemia.

This rearrangement joins TRBV4-2 to TRBJ2-7, with a tentative D call TRBD1 (5 bases). Germline-derived CDR1 and CDR2 are LGHNA and YNFKEQ. This CDR3 is 14 amino acids long. Trimming shortened V by 4 bases and J by 7 bases, and 17 bases separated the two germline ends. The CDR3 bases are TGTGCCAGCAGCCTCGAAGGGGCTGTGGGGGAGCAGTACTTC. It translates to CASSLEGAVGEQYF.

This clone was detected only a few times. V is TRBV19 and J is TRBJ1-6; D might be TRBD1 (6 bases). CDR3 length: 14 residues. Germline V gene sequence: CDR1 LNHDA, CDR2 SQIVND (reference sequence). Trimming removed 6 bases from V and 7 bases from J, with 13 bases in between. CDR3 protein: CASRQGFLNSPLHF. The CDR3 DNA reads TGTGCCAGTAGGCAGGGGTTTTTGAATTCACCCCTCCACTTT.

The chain links TRBV19 to TRBJ1-5, with D uncertain. The CDR3 sequence is 14 residues long. Germline lookup yields CDR1 LNHDA and CDR2 SQIVND (reference sequence). V lost 6 bases, J lost 3 bases, and 12 bases lay in between. DNA for the CDR3: TGTGCCAGTAGAAAAAGGACGTCCAATCAGCCCCAGCATTTT. It is translated as CASRKRTSNQPQHF.

The J gene is TRBJ2-3, the V gene TRBV5-1; 8 bases fit TRBD2. Germline values: CDR1 SGHRS, CDR2 YFSETQ. The CDR3 totals 13 residues. Losses at the gene ends were 4 bases for V and 3 bases for J; bases not matched to a gene: 1. The CDR3 protein is CASSGTRTDTQYF. As DNA, the CDR3 is TGCGCCAGCAGCGGGACTAGAACAGATACGCAGTATTTT.

This clone was detected once. The chain combines TRBV4-3 with TRBJ1-2; D ambiguous. Trimming removed 0 bases at V and 6 bases at J, with 11 bases between. The CDR3 is made up of 14 amino acids. In germline, CDR1 is LGHNA, CDR2 YSLEER. CDR3 loop: CASSQDLGGDGYTF. The DNA of the CDR3 is TGCGCCAGCAGCCAAGATCTGGGAGGCGATGGCTACACCTTC.

This chain uses TRBV5-1 with TRBJ2-5; TRBD2 is a possible D gene (5 bases). Between the trimmed V and J ends, which lost 6 bases and 5 bases, there was a span of 17 bases. Per germline, CDR1 SGHRS and CDR2 YFSETQ. This CDR3 has 14 residues. The CDR3 loop is CASNSDYRRETQYF. The CDR3 DNA sequence: TGCGCCAGCAATAGTGACTACCGGCGGGAGACCCAGTACTTC.

This chain joins TRBV30 and TRBJ1-5, with D perhaps matching TRBD1 (5 bases). Germline CDR1 reads GTSNPN; CDR2 reads SVGIG (reference sequence). Between the trimmed V and J ends, which lost 5 bases and 1 base, there was a span of 9 bases. There are 13 residues in the CDR3. This chain's CDR3 is CAWAGKSNQPQHF. In nucleotides, the CDR3 is TGTGCCTGGGCAGGGAAAAGCAATCAGCCCCAGCATTTT.

The V gene is TRBV7-3, the J gene TRBJ2-3; D unclear. The V gene lost 5 bases and the J gene lost 2 bases, with 5 bases spanning the gap. The germline gives CDR1 SGHTA, CDR2 FQGTGA. This CDR3 is built from 12 residues. CDR3 sequence: CASSQTTDTQYF. CDR3 bases: TGTGCCAGCAGCCAGACCACAGATACGCAGTATTTT.

The V and J genes are TRBV4-2 and TRBJ2-7; the D call may be TRBD1 or TRBD2 (5 bases each). The germline CDR1 and CDR2 sequences are LGHNA and YNFKEQ. This CDR3 spans 17 amino acids. Trimming stripped 0 bases from V and 2 bases from J, with 17 bases between. CDR3 in DNA: TGTGCCAGCAGCCAAGAATTGTCGTCGCAGGGAGCCTACGAGCAGTACTTC. This gives the protein CASSQELSSQGAYEQYF.